The clone carrying this TCR beta chain appeared a few times. RNA transcripts gave rise to amplified TCR beta CDR3 regions. With the HTBI primer set, the TCR CDR3 went through a first round of RT-PCR. MiXCR, applied by TCRdb to the multiplex PCR reads, yields one record per CDR3 protein. The sample gives about 480,000 distinct CDR3 sequences, approximately 25% of which show up once; approximately 11% is in the top ten. This record comes from a study of T cells in Graves' hyperthyroidism and ophthalmopathy. From germline, CDR1 is DFQATT and CDR2 SNEGSKA (reference sequence). Trimming took 0 bases from V and 5 from J, leaving 17 bases between them. The CDR3 has 16 residues.

The receptor comes from a woman aged 30 to 39 with Graves' ophthalmopathy. V gene TRBV20-1 combines with J gene TRBJ1-5; D is undetermined. Input material: blood. CDR3 sequence (DNA): TGCAGTGCTAGAGATCCACGGGAAAACCTGCATCAGCCCCAGCATTTT. It yields the protein CSARDPRENLHQPQHF.